What follows describes a single T cell receptor (beta chain). CDR3 length equals 15 residues. Trimming removed 5 bases from V and 6 bases from J; junction bases left unmatched: 7. Germline V lookup: CDR1 KGHDR, CDR2 SFDVKD. These data are taken from a study of blood T cell repertoires in COVID-19. In the authors' methods: Estimates of nucleated cell counts were drawn from the amplification of reference gene primers. TCRdb's copy holds only in-frame clones and misses some; the assay was immunoSEQ multiplex PCR. That table gives V, J and clone size, and the DNA gave D and trimming. There are roughly 170,000 clones in the sample; approximately 85% occur only once, and 1% to 1.5% lies in the top ten.

The sample taken for sequencing was peripheral blood. The clonotype was recovered from a man between 60 and 75 years old who had recovered from COVID-19. This chain links TRBV24-1 with TRBJ1-2; 11 positions agree with TRBD1. DNA of the CDR3: TGTGCCACCAGTGGCGGACAGGGGGCTGTGGATGGCTACACCTTC. As protein: CATSGGQGAVDGYTF.